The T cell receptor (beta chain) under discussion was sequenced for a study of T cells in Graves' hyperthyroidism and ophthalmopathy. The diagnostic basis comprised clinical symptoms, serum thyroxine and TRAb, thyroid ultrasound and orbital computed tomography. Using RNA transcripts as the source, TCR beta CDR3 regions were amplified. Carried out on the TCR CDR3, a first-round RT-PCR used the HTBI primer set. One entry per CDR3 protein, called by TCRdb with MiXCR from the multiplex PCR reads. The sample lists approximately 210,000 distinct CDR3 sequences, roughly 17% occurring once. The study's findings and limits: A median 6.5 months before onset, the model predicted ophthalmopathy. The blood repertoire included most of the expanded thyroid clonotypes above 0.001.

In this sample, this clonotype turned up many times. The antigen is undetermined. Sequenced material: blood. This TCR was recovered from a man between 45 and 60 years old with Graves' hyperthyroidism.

In DNA form, the CDR3 reads TGTGCCAGCAGTTTTCTTGACGCCAGGGGGAGCAATCAGCCCCAGCATTTT. Protein product: CASSFLDARGSNQPQHF. V is TRBV28 and J is TRBJ1-5; TRBD1 aligns across 7 bases. This CDR3 is 17 amino acids long. Germline assignment: CDR1 MDHEN and CDR2 SYDVKM. V trimming: 3 bases; J trimming: 1 base; junction bases outside the gene matches: 9.